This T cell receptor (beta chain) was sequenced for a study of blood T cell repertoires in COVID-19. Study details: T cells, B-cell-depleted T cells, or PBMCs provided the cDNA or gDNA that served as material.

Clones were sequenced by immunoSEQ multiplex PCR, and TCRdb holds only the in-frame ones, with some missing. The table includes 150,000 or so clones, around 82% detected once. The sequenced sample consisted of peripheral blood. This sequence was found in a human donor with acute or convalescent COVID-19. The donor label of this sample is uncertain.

CDR3 sequence (DNA): TGTGCCTGGGGGGAGGGGAGCAATCAGCCCCAGCATTTT. Translation: CAWGEGSNQPQHF. The chain recombines TRBV30 with TRBJ1-5; perhaps TRBD1 as D (5 bases). The CDR3 contains 13 residues. The germline V gene has CDR1 GTSNPN and CDR2 SVGIG (reference sequence). Trimming took off 5 bases at V and 1 base at J, with 9 bases between the two ends.